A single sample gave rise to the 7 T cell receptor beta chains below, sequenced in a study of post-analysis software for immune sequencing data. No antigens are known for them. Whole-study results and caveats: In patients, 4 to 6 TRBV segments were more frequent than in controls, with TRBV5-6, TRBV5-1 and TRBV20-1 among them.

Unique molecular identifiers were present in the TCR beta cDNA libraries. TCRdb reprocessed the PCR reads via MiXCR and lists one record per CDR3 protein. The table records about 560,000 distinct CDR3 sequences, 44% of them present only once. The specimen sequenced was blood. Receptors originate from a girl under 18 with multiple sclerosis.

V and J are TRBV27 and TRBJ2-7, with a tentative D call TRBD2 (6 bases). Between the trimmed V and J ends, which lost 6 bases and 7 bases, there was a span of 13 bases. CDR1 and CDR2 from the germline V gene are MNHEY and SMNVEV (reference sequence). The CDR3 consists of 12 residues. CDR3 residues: CASSEAGREQYF. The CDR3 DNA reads TGTGCCAGCAGCGAGGCGGGGCGTGAGCAGTACTTC.

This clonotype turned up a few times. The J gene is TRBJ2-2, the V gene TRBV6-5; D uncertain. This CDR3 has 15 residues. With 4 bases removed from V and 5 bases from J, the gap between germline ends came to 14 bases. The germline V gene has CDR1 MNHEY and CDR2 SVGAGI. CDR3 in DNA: TGTGCCAGCAGTTTGAGAAACGTGCGGACCGGGGAGCTGTTTTTT. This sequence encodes CASSLRNVRTGELFF.

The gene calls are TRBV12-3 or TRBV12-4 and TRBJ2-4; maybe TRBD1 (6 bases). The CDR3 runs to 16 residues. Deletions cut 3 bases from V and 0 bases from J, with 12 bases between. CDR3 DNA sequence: TGTGCCAGCAGTTTTTTGCAGGGGCTAGCCAAAAACATTCAGTACTTC. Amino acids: CASSFLQGLAKNIQYF.

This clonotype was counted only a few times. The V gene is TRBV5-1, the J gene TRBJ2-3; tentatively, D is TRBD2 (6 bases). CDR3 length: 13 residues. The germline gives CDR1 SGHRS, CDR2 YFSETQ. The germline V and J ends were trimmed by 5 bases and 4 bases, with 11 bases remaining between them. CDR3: CASSPLAPDTQYF. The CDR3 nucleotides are TGCGCCAGCAGTCCACTAGCCCCAGATACGCAGTATTTT.

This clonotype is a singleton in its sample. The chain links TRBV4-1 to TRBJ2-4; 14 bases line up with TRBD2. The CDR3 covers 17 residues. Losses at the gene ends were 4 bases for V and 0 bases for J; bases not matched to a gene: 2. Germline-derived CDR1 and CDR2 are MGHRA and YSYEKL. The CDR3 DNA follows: TGCGCCAGCAGCCCGGGACTAGCGGGGGTAGCCAAAAACATTCAGTACTTC. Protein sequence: CASSPGLAGVAKNIQYF.

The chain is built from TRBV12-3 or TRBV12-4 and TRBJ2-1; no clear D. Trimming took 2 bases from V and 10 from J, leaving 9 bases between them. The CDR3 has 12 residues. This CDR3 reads CASSLFLREQFF. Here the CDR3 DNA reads TGTGCCAGCAGTTTATTTTTAAGGGAGCAGTTCTTC.

The CDR3 protein is CASSYIGTGVLGKQFF. DNA of the CDR3: TGTGCCAGCAGTTACATCGGGACAGGGGTTTTGGGTAAGCAGTTCTTC. The chain has TRBV6-6 and TRBJ2-1; 10 bases are shared with TRBD1. The junction had 12 bases not matched to a gene; V was cut back by 2 bases and J by 11 bases. Per the germline V gene, CDR1 is MNHNY and CDR2 is SVGAGI (reference sequence). CDR3 length: 16 residues.